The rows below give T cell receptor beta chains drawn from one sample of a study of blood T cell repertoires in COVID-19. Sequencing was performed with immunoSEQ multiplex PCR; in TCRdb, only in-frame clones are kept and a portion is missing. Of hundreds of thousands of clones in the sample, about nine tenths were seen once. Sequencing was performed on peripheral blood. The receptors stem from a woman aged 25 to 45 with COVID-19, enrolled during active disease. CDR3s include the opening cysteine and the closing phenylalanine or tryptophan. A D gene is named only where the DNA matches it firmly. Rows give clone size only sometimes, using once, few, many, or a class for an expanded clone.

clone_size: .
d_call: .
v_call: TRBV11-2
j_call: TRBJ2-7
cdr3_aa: CASSPDLSSYEQYF
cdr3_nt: TGTGCCAGCAGCCCTGATCTAAGCTCCTACGAGCAGTACTTC

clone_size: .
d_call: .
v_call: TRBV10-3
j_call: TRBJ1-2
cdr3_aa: CAINPGQLYGYTF
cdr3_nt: TGTGCCATCAACCCCGGACAGCTCTATGGCTACACCTTC

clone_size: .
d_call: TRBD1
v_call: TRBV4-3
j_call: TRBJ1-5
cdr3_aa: CASSQGTGGLQPQHF
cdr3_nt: TGCGCCAGCAGCCAGGGGACAGGGGGCCTTCAGCCCCAGCATTTT

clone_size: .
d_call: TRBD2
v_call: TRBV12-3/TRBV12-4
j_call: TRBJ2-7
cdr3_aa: CASSLESGNLHF
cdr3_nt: TGTGCCAGCAGTTTAGAAAGCGGGAACCTTCACTTC

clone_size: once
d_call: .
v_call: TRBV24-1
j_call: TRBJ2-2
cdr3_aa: CATLGLTGELFF
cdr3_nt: TGTGCCACCCTGGGCCTCACCGGGGAGCTGTTTTTT

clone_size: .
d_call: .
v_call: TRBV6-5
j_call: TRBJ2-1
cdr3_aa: CASSRQINGEQFF
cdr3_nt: TGTGCCAGCAGCCGCCAAATAAACGGTGAGCAGTTCTTC

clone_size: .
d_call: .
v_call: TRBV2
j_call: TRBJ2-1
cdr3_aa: CASRELRYNEQFF
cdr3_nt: TGTGCCAGCAGAGAACTCCGCTACAATGAGCAGTTCTTC

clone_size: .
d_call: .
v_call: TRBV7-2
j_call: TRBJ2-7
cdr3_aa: CASEEGGSGSYEQYF
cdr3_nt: TGTGCCAGCGAGGAAGGTGGGAGCGGCTCCTACGAGCAGTACTTC

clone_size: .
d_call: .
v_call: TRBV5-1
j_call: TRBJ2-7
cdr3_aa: CASSLEGTPVYEQYF
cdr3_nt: TGCGCCAGCAGCTTGGAAGGGACACCTGTCTACGAGCAGTACTTC

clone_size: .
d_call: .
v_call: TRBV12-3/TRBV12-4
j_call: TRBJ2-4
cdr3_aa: CASSLNGKNIQYF
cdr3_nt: TGTGCCAGCAGTTTAAACGGCAAAAACATTCAGTACTTC

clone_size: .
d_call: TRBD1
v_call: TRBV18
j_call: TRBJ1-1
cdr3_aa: CASSSGQGFEAFF
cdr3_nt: TGTGCCAGCTCATCGGGACAGGGCTTTGAAGCTTTCTTT

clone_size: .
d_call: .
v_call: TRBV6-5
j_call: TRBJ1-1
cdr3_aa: CASRGRRTEAFF
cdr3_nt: TGTGCCAGCAGGGGGCGGCGCACTGAAGCTTTCTTT

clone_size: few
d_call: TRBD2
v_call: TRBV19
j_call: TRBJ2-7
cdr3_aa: CASSARRGREYEQYF
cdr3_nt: TGTGCCAGTAGTGCGCGCCGCGGGAGGGAGTACGAGCAGTACTTC

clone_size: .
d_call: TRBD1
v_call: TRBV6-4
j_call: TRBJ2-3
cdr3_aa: CASSEGQGADTQYF
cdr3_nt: TGTGCCAGCAGTGAGGGACAGGGGGCAGATACGCAGTATTTT

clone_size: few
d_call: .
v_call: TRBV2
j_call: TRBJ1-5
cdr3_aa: CASSEGALSNQPQHF
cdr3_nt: TGTGCCAGCAGTGAAGGGGCCCTTAGCAATCAGCCCCAGCATTTT

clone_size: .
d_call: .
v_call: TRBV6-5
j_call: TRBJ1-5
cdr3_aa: CASSPNRSRNQPQHF
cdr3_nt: TGTGCCAGCAGTCCTAACAGGTCTCGCAATCAGCCCCAGCATTTT

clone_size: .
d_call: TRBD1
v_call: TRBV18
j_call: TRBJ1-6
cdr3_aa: CASSPLGQGGPDSPLHF
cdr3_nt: TGTGCCAGCTCACCACTGGGACAGGGCGGACCGGATTCACCCCTCCACTTT

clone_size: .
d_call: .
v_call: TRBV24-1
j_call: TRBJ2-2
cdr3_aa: CATSEPGSGELFF
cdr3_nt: TGTGCCACCAGTGAGCCCGGGTCCGGGGAGCTGTTTTTT

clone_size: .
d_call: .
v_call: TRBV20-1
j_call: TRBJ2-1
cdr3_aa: CSARSLREQFF
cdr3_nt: TGCAGTGCTAGATCTCTCAGGGAGCAGTTCTTC

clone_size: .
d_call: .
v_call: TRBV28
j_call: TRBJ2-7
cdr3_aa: CASSLTGVIPYEQYF
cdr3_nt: TGTGCCAGCAGTTTGACGGGAGTAATCCCCTACGAGCAGTACTTC